This T cell receptor (beta chain) was observed in a study of CD8+ T cells in alopecia areata. cDNA serving as the sequencing template came from extracted, reverse transcribed RNA. TCRdb's copy holds only in-frame clones and misses some; the assay was immunoSEQ multiplex PCR. The sample has about 180,000 clones, about 66% seen once. As part of sample collection, lesional scalp punch biopsies and peripheral blood were taken from alopecia areata patients. The trim removed 3 bases at V and 4 bases at J, leaving 8 bases unmatched. The CDR3 spans 15 residues. CDR1 is KGHSH, CDR2 LQKENI, per germline. Notes on this clone: Its antigen is not known.

Study-level findings and limits: Resident alphabeta T cells of normal skin are also sequenced in scalp samples. The study found higher clonality in lesional than normal scalp, especially in alopecia totalis/universalis.

The genes are TRBV18 and TRBJ1-1; 7 nucleotides match TRBD1. This sequence was found in a human donor with alopecia areata. The sequenced sample was CD8+ T cells sorted from blood, obtained at week 0. The CDR3 DNA follows: TGTGCCAGCTCACCGGACTCAGGGGGTTTCACTGAAGCTTTCTTT. Translation: CASSPDSGGFTEAFF. The full variable domain, rest sourced from reference TRBV18 and TRBJ1-1, is NAGVMQNPRHLVRRRGQEARLRCSPMKGHSHVYWYRQLPEEGLKFMVYLQKENIIDESGMPKERFSAEFPKEGPSILRIQQVVRGDSAAYFCASSPDSGGFTEAFFGQGTRLTVV.